This record covers a single T cell receptor beta chain. Its specificity is unknown. The data originate from a study of T cells after yellow fever vaccination. The CDR3 totals 13 residues. The junction had 4 bases not matched to a gene; V was cut back by 6 bases and J by 7 bases. Study outcomes and limitations: A large majority of primary-vaccination clones showed up again after the booster (approximately 96% CD4, 75% to 90% CD8). It was a small share of clonotypes that appeared in both CD4 and CD8 compartments. Abundant bulk-derived clonotypes could contaminate FACS-sorted repertoires.

The authors made TCR cDNA by 5'RACE template switching, adding a universal primer site and UMIs. MiXCR, applied by TCRdb to the 5' RACE reads, yields one record per CDR3 protein. Of about 350,000 distinct CDR3 sequences in the sample, about 7.8% are singletons; the top ten hold approximately 15%. Sequenced material: PBMCs, taken roughly 45 days after the first yellow fever vaccination. The source of this sequence is a man between 18 and 35 years old who received the YFV17D yellow fever vaccine. V and J are TRBV12-3 or TRBV12-4 and TRBJ1-5, with TRBD1 matching 9 bases. The DNA for the CDR3 is TGTGCCAGCAGGGGGACAGGGTGGCAGCCCCAGCATTTT. This gives the protein CASRGTGWQPQHF.